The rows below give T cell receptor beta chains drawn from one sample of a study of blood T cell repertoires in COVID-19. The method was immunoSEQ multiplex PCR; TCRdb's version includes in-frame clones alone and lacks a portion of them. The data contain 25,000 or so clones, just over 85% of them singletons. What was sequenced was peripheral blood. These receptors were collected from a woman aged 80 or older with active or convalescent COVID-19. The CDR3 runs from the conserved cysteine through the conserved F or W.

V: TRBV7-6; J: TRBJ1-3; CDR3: CASSPQTGLGTGNTIYF
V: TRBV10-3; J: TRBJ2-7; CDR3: CAISDTYEQYF
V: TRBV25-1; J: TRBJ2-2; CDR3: CASSVWSGTGTGELFF
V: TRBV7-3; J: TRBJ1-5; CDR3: CASSPTLRQANSNQPQHF
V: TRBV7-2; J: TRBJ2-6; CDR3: CASKQGGANVLTF
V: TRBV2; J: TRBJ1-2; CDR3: CASSVRGQNIGYTF
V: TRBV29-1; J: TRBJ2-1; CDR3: CSVAGSGGSDEQFF
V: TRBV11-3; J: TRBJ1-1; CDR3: CASSRDTEAFF
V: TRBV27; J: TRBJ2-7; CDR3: CASRRQGNSYEQYF
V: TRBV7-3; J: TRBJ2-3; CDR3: CASSPRVLTPGGLTDTQYF
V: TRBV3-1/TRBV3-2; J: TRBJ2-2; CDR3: CASSRQGGGELFF
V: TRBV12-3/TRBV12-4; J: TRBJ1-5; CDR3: CASSFRSNQPQHF
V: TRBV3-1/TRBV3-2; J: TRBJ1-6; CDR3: CASSRDINSPLHF
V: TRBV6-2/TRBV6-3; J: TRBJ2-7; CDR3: CASSYPKGTGSSYEQYF
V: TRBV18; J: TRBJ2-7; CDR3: CASSQSGSLYEQYF
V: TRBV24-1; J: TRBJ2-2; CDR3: CATSDGTSGVGTGELFF
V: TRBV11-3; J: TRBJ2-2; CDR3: CASRPNKWGTANTGELFF
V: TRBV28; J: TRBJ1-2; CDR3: CASSYMDRESYGYTF
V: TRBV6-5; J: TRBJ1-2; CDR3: CASRVPGQGAVGYTF
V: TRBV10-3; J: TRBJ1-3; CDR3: CAISIGASSGNTIYF
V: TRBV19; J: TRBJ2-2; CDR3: CASRRQVATGELFF
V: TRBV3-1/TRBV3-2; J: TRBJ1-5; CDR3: CASSQAARQPQHF
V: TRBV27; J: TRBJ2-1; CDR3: CASSLLGTSGGVSQFF
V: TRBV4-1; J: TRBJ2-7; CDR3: CASSLEGQGSYEQYF
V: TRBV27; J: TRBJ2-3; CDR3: CASSFRVGDTQYF
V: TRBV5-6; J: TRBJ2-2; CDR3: CASSLAGGDTGELFF
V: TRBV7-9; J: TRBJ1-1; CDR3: CASSGTGILNTEAFF
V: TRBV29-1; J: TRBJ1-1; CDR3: CSVGGGQGQKAEAFF
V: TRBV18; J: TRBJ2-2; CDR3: CASSPPRGQANTGELFF
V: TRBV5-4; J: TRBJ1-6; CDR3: CASSLQGSYNSPLHF
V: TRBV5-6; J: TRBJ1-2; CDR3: CASSLPTGVTSYTF
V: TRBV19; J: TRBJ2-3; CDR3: CASSTRTSGGHRDTQYF
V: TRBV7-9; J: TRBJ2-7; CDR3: CASSSSGTGGGSSYEQYF
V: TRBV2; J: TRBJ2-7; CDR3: CASSEGASGFGYEQYF
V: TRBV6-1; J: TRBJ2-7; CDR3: CASSDAGGPYEQYF
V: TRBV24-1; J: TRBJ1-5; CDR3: CATSDRIGGNQPQHF
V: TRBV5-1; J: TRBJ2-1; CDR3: CASSLGLAGGLYNEQFF
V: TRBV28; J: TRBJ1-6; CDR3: CASRPRDSYNSPLHF
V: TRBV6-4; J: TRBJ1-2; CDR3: CASSDGGNYGYTF
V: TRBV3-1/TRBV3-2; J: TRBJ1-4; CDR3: CASSRDRVPDEKLFF
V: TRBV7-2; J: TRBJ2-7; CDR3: CASSLVGQGTGSYEQYF
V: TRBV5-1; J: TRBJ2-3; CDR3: CASSLPLLLSADTQYF
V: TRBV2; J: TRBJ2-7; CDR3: CASTPGQVEQYF
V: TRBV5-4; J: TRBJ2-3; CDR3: CASSLKGQGITDTQYF
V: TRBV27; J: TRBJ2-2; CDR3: CASSRGVNTGELFF
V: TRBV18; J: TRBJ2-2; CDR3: CASSSGQGANTGELFF
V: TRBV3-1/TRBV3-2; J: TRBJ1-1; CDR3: CASSQVINRGGMNTEAFF
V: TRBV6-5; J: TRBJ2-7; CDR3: CASSRQGYEQYF
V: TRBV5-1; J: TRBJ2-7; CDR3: CASSLVSGTRVYEQYF
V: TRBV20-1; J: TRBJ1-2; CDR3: CSASGDTPNYGYTF
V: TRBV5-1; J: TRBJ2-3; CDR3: CASSPGSPLTDTQYF